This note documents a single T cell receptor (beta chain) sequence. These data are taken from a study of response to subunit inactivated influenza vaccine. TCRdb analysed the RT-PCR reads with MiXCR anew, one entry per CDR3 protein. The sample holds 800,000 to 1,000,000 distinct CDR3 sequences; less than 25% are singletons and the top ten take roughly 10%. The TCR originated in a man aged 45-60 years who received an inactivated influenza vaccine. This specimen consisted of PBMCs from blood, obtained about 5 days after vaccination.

DNA of the CDR3: TGCAGTGCCGAGAGGGGTGGTAGCGGGGAGGCCTACGAGCAGTACTTC. Encoded protein: CSAERGGSGEAYEQYF. The chain has TRBV20-1 and TRBJ2-7; 8 bases map to TRBD2. CDR3 length: 16 amino acids. Trimming took 6 bases from V and 2 from J; bases not matched to a gene: 15. Germline CDR1 and CDR2: DFQATT and SNEGSKA (reference sequence).